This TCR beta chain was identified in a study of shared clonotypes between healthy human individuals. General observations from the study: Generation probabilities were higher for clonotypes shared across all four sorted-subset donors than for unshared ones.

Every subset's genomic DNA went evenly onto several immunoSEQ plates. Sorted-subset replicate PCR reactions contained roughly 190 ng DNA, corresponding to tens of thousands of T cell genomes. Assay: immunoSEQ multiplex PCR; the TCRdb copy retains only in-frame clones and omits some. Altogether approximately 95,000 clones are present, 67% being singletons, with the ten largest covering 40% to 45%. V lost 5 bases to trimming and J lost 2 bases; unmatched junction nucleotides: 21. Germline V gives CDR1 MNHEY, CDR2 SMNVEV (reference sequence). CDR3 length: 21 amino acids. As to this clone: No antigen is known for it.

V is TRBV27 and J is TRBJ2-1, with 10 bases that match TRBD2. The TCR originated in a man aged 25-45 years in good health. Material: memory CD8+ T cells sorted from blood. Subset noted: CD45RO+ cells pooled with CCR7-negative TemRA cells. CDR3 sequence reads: CASSPHHLAGVYLWAYNEQFF. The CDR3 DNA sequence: TGTGCCAGCAGTCCTCATCATCTAGCGGGAGTGTATCTTTGGGCCTACAATGAGCAGTTCTTC.